Detailed here is one T cell receptor (beta chain). J lost 0 bases, V lost 6 bases, and 2 bases had no gene match. CDR1 is KGHSH and CDR2 is LQKENI in the germline V gene. This CDR3 region has 15 residues. The source of the sample is a study of T cell changes during pregnancy in multiple sclerosis. Profiled with immunoSEQ multiplex PCR; TCRdb holds only in-frame clones, not every one. The sample includes 41,000 or so clones, 89% seen only once; the top ten take more than 0.6%. The sequences come from CD4+ T cells from peripheral blood mononuclear cells, collected in the first trimester of pregnancy. V usage is TRBV18 and J usage is TRBJ2-7, with 13 bases identical to TRBD2. The source of this sequence is a female donor with multiple sclerosis, enrolled in a pregnancy study. The CDR3 DNA reads as TGTGCCAGCTCCCGGACTAGCGGGGGCTCCTACGAGCAGTACTTC. This sequence encodes CASSRTSGGSYEQYF.